This T cell receptor (beta chain) was recovered during a study of blood T cell repertoires in COVID-19. Study-wide background: Sites in the United States, Italy and Spain provided acute and convalescent COVID-19 samples. Sources were T cells, B-cell-depleted T cells, or PBMCs; the material itself was cDNA or gDNA.

In the original workflow: How many nucleated cells were present was estimated from reference gene primer amplification. Method: immunoSEQ multiplex PCR; TCRdb's copy keeps in-frame clones and lacks some. V and J calls and clone size come straight from that table; D and trimming were deduced from the DNA. The data hold 35,000 to 45,000 clones, with around 87% observed a single time. The sequence came from a man in his sixties with acute or convalescent COVID-19. Sequencing was done on a sample of peripheral blood.

Here the CDR3 DNA reads TGTGCCAGCAGCTTAGGGACAGGGCCAGAGACCCAGTACTTC. Protein: CASSLGTGPETQYF. V is TRBV7-9 and J is TRBJ2-5, with 8 bases identical to TRBD1. The CDR3 extends over 14 amino acids. J was trimmed by 4 bases and V by 1 base; bases with no gene match: 2. Germline values: CDR1 SEHNR, CDR2 FQNEAQ (reference sequence).